What follows are 27 T cell receptor beta chains derived from one specimen sequenced in a study of blood T cell repertoires in COVID-19. Sequencing was performed with immunoSEQ multiplex PCR; in TCRdb, only in-frame clones are kept and a portion is missing. The sample consists of about 170,000 clones, about 88% of them appearing once. The specimen sequenced was PBMCs or T cells enriched from blood (not recorded which). The receptors were gathered from a woman aged 18 to 35 who had recovered from COVID-19.

The chain joins TRBV9 to TRBJ1-4, with no clear D. Germline CDR1 reads SGDLS; CDR2 reads YYNGEE. V lost 2 bases and J 4 bases, leaving 12 bases between the germline ends. The CDR3 consists of 15 residues. The CDR3 protein is CASSVMAAYNEKLFF. The CDR3 nucleotides are TGTGCCAGCAGCGTGATGGCGGCCTATAATGAAAAACTGTTTTTT.

The CDR3 region has the DNA TGTGCTAGTGGTTTGAGTCTAGCGGGCTACAATGAGCAGTTCTTC. Translated, it gives CASGLSLAGYNEQFF. The chain has TRBV12-5 and TRBJ2-1; the match to TRBD2 covers 8 bases. V lost 2 bases to trimming and J lost 3 bases; unmatched junction nucleotides: 3. Germline CDR1 reads LGHNT; CDR2 reads FRNRAP. The CDR3 is 15 amino acids.

This chain joins TRBV5-1 and TRBJ1-6, with 8 bases aligning to TRBD1. V shed 2 bases and J 7 bases; nucleotides not matched to a gene: 2. CDR1 is SGHRS, CDR2 YFSETQ, per germline. This CDR3 contains 14 residues. DNA for the CDR3: TGCGCCAGCAGCTTTGGACAGGGAAATTCACCCCTCCACTTT. Amino acids: CASSFGQGNSPLHF.

The chain is built from TRBV3-1 (or the pseudogene TRBV3-2) and TRBJ2-2; 9 bases line up with TRBD2. CDR1 and CDR2 from the germline V gene are LGHDT and YNNKEL (reference sequence). The CDR3 loop spans 15 amino acids. Unmatched junction bases numbered 3, after V lost 1 base and J lost 6 bases. This CDR3 reads CASSQVLAGAGELFF. Here the CDR3 DNA reads TGTGCCAGCAGCCAAGTACTAGCGGGCGCCGGGGAGCTGTTTTTT.

The chain is built from TRBV6-5 and TRBJ1-1, with 12 bases that match TRBD1. CDR3 length equals 14 residues. Germline V CDR1 and CDR2: MNHEY, SVGAGI. The V and J ends lost 5 bases and 4 bases, in that order; junction bases with no gene match: 2. CDR3 amino acids: CASSPGQGATEAFF. For the CDR3, the DNA is TGTGCCAGCAGTCCGGGACAGGGGGCCACTGAAGCTTTCTTT.

This sequence joins TRBV9 and TRBJ2-2; D not resolved. Trimming shortened V by 2 bases and J by 4 bases, and 9 bases separated the two germline ends. The CDR3 sequence is 14 residues long. Germline values: CDR1 SGDLS, CDR2 YYNGEE. The CDR3 reads CASSVSVATGELFF. CDR3 DNA: TGTGCCAGCAGCGTGTCAGTAGCCACCGGGGAGCTGTTTTTT.

The chain combines TRBV9 with TRBJ2-7; 9 bases align to TRBD1. The V gene's germline CDR1 is SGDLS and CDR2 YYNGEE. The CDR3 has 14 amino acids. With V trimmed by 4 bases and J by 4 bases, 6 bases remained unmatched. CDR3 in amino acids: CASSPQGATYEQYF. The CDR3 region has the DNA TGTGCCAGCAGCCCACAGGGGGCTACGTACGAGCAGTACTTC.

This chain links TRBV27 with TRBJ2-4, with a weak D call TRBD2 (7 bases). CDR1 is MNHEY and CDR2 is SMNVEV in the germline V gene (reference sequence). V was clipped by 4 bases and J by 8 bases, with 12 bases between them. There are 13 residues in the CDR3. DNA for the CDR3: TGTGCCAGCAGTTGGGCGGGGGCAGACATTCAGTACTTC. It codes for CASSWAGADIQYF.

The rearrangement links TRBV28 to TRBJ1-1; a weak D match, TRBD1 (5 bases). Trimming cost V 6 bases and J 5 bases, with 19 bases left between them. The CDR3 is 15 residues long. The germline V gene encodes CDR1 MDHEN and CDR2 SYDVKM. CDR3 DNA: TGTGCCAGCAGGTCCGGGACTCGGGGGAGGACTGAAGCTTTCTTT. It translates to CASRSGTRGRTEAFF.

This clone has only a few counts. CDR3 sequence reads: CASSLRLDYTDTQYF. The CDR3 coding sequence is TGTGCCAGCAGCCTTCGACTAGATTATACAGATACGCAGTATTTT. J is TRBJ2-3 and V is TRBV5-6; D perhaps matches TRBD2 (6 bases). V shed 4 bases and J shed 3 bases, with 15 bases lying between them. There are 15 residues in the CDR3. Germline V lookup: CDR1 SGHDT, CDR2 YYEEEE.

The chain couples TRBV11-2 to TRBJ2-2; TRBD2 aligns across 7 bases. Trimming at V came to 3 bases and at J to 5 bases, leaving 3 bases not matched to a gene. The length of the CDR3 is 14 residues. Germline V CDR1 and CDR2: SGHAT, FQNNGV. The CDR3 is CASSLGRETGELFF. CDR3 nucleotides: TGTGCCAGCAGCTTGGGGAGGGAGACCGGGGAGCTGTTTTTT.

V gene TRBV18 combines with J gene TRBJ2-5, with 10 nucleotides matching TRBD2. Germline assignment: CDR1 KGHSH and CDR2 LQKENI. V lost 2 bases, J lost 1 base, and 4 bases stayed unmatched. The CDR3 covers 16 residues. The CDR3 bases are TGTGCCAGCTCACCAGGCACTAGCGGGGCCCAAGAGACCCAGTACTTC. Its protein product is CASSPGTSGAQETQYF.

The rearrangement links TRBV19 to TRBJ2-1; unclear D gene. Germline values: CDR1 LNHDA, CDR2 SQIVND (reference sequence). Trimming left V 4 bases short and J 2 bases short, with 12 bases between. The CDR3 has 15 amino acids. This CDR3 reads CASSTRGRPYNEQFF. In nucleotides, the CDR3 is TGTGCCAGTAGTACCCGAGGCCGGCCCTACAATGAGCAGTTCTTC.

The genes are TRBV9 and TRBJ2-7, with 10 bases lining up with TRBD2. CDR1 and CDR2 from the germline V gene are SGDLS and YYNGEE. The CDR3 consists of 14 residues. V was clipped by 2 bases and J by 7 bases; unmatched bases: 6. DNA of the CDR3: TGTGCCAGCAGCGTGCTAGCGGGAGTAGGGGAGCAGTACTTC. Protein: CASSVLAGVGEQYF.

The rearrangement uses TRBV3-1 (or the pseudogene TRBV3-2) and TRBJ2-3; 7 bases are shared with TRBD1. Trimming at V came to 1 base and at J to 1 base, leaving 2 bases not matched to a gene. Germline V gene lookup returns CDR1 LGHDT and CDR2 YNNKEL (reference sequence). The CDR3 extends over 15 amino acids. The CDR3: CASSQADRGTDTQYF. The CDR3 DNA reads TGTGCCAGCAGCCAAGCCGACAGGGGCACAGATACGCAGTATTTT.

The chain is built from TRBV5-5 and TRBJ2-7; a possible D gene is TRBD1 (5 bases). Trimming removed 0 bases from V and 3 bases from J, with 13 bases in between. Per the germline V gene, CDR1 is SGHKS and CDR2 is YYEKEE (reference sequence). The CDR3 covers 15 residues. CDR3 in DNA: TGTGCCAGCAGCTTGGAAGGGGTCCCAAACTACGAGCAGTACTTC. Its protein product is CASSLEGVPNYEQYF.

V gene TRBV3-1 (or the pseudogene TRBV3-2) combines with J gene TRBJ2-5; TRBD1 agrees at 8 bases. The CDR3 is made up of 16 amino acids. In germline, CDR1 is LGHDT, CDR2 YNNKEL (reference sequence). Germline trimming cut 0 bases from V and 5 bases from J; bases unmatched to any gene: 8. CDR3 sequence reads: CASSQDGPGGVETQYF. The CDR3 DNA sequence: TGTGCCAGCAGCCAAGATGGGCCAGGGGGCGTCGAGACCCAGTACTTC.

The chain employs TRBV2 and TRBJ2-7; 7 nucleotides align to TRBD1. The CDR3 consists of 15 residues. With V trimmed by 6 bases and J by 5 bases, 13 bases remained unmatched. Germline-derived CDR1 and CDR2 are SNHLY and FYNNEI. DNA for the CDR3: TGTGCCAGCAGGAACAGCAGACAGGGTGGCCACGAGCAGTACTTC. Translation: CASRNSRQGGHEQYF.

The gene calls are TRBV5-1 and TRBJ2-1, with D unresolved. The CDR3 has 13 amino acids. V gave up 0 bases and J gave up 8 bases, with 9 bases separating them. In germline, CDR1 is SGHRS, CDR2 YFSETQ. Here the CDR3 reads CASSLGVGYEQFF. CDR3 sequence (DNA): TGCGCCAGCAGCTTGGGGGTCGGGTATGAGCAGTTCTTC.

The V and J genes are TRBV6-5 and TRBJ2-7; 10 positions match TRBD1. The germline V gene has CDR1 MNHEY and CDR2 SVGAGI. V gave up 6 bases and J gave up 7 bases; unmatched junction bases: 12. CDR3 length equals 15 residues. CDR3 sequence (DNA): TGTGCCAGCAGAAGACAGGGGGCCGGGGCTAGTGAGCAGTACTTC. This gives the protein CASRRQGAGASEQYF.

This clone was seen a single time. This rearrangement joins TRBV7-9 to TRBJ2-1, with unresolved D. The CDR3 spans 11 residues. V shed 3 bases and J shed 9 bases, with 6 bases lying between them. Germline CDR1 reads SEHNR; CDR2 reads FQNEAQ (reference sequence). CDR3 DNA sequence: TGTGCCAGCAGCTTTAGTCCTGAGCAGTTCTTC. Encoded protein: CASSFSPEQFF.

This chain connects TRBV24-1 to TRBJ2-7, with 8 nucleotides matching TRBD2. Losses at the gene ends were 9 bases for V and 7 bases for J; bases not matched to a gene: 4. The germline gives CDR1 KGHDR, CDR2 SFDVKD. The CDR3 loop spans 11 amino acids. The CDR3 coding sequence is TGTGCCACCGGTTCTAGCGGGGAGCAGTACTTC. Residues: CATGSSGEQYF.

The J gene is TRBJ2-1, the V gene TRBV12-5; D is undetermined. This CDR3 has 16 residues. CDR1 LGHNT and CDR2 FRNRAP come from the germline V gene. The V end was cut by 2 bases, the J end by 2 bases, with 13 bases between. This CDR3 is CASGLSMGRTYNEQFF. The CDR3 DNA follows: TGTGCTAGTGGTTTGTCTATGGGCAGGACCTACAATGAGCAGTTCTTC. The whole variable domain, filled in from reference TRBV12-5 and TRBJ2-1, reads DARVTQTPRHKVTEMGQEVTMRCQPILGHNTVFWYRQTMMQGLELLAYFRNRAPLDDSGMPKDRFSAEMPDATLATLKIQPSEPRDSAVYFCASGLSMGRTYNEQFFGPGTRLTVL.

The DNA for the CDR3 is TGTGCCAGCAGTGCCAGCGGGACTTATAGCAATCAGCCCCAGCATTTT. It encodes CASSASGTYSNQPQHF. The chain couples TRBV28 to TRBJ1-5; D is possibly TRBD1 (5 bases). The ends were cut back, 5 bases at V and 0 bases at J, with 14 bases in the middle. Germline V gene sequence: CDR1 MDHEN, CDR2 SYDVKM. The CDR3 consists of 16 residues.

V and J are TRBV14 and TRBJ2-7; weak D call: TRBD2 (6 bases). Germline lookup yields CDR1 SGHDN and CDR2 FVKESK. Trimming shortened V by 6 bases and J by 1 base, and 16 bases separated the two germline ends. This CDR3 has 15 amino acids. Written as DNA, the CDR3 is TGTGCCAGCAGTTTCCGGCCGGGGGATTCCTACGAGCAGTACTTC. It specifies CASSFRPGDSYEQYF. The whole variable domain, remainder taken from reference TRBV14 and TRBJ2-7, is EAGVTQFPSHSVIEKGQTVTLRCDPISGHDNLYWYRRVMGKEIKFLLHFVKESKQDESGMPNNRFLAERTGGTYSTLKVQPAELEDSGVYFCASSFRPGDSYEQYFGPGTRLTVT.

The chain carries TRBV2 and TRBJ2-5, with D unresolved. The length of the CDR3 is 15 residues. Germline V lookup: CDR1 SNHLY, CDR2 FYNNEI. V was trimmed by 3 bases and J by 2 bases, leaving 13 bases between them. CDR3 protein: CASSEHRNGQETQYF. CDR3 nucleotide sequence: TGTGCCAGCAGTGAGCATAGGAACGGGCAAGAGACCCAGTACTTC.

The sample holds one count of this clone. In DNA, the CDR3 is TGCGCCAGCAGCTTGGCTGACACACCGAACACTGAAGCTTTCTTT. It yields the protein CASSLADTPNTEAFF. The V gene is TRBV5-1, the J gene TRBJ1-1; no reliable D call. The V end was cut by 0 bases, the J end by 1 base, with 10 bases between. In germline, CDR1 is SGHRS, CDR2 YFSETQ. This CDR3 has 15 amino acids. Full variable domain (rest looked up from reference TRBV5-1 and TRBJ1-1): KAGVTQTPRYLIKTRGQQVTLSCSPISGHRSVSWYQQTPGQGLQFLFEYFSETQRNKGNFPGRFSGRQFSNSRSEMNVSTLELGDSALYLCASSLADTPNTEAFFGQGTRLTVV.